The clone carrying this T cell receptor beta chain was recorded once. The antigen is undetermined. The repertoire was sequenced with immunoSEQ multiplex PCR; TCRdb's copy has only in-frame clones and lacks some. Of 30,000 to 35,000 clones detected, 80% to 85% appear once; the ten largest clones hold about a quarter. The sample is drawn from a study of OX40 agonist ivuxolimab in advanced cancers. J lost 4 bases, V lost 3 bases, and 6 bases had no gene match. From germline, CDR1 is LGHNA and CDR2 YSLEER. The CDR3 is 14 amino acids. Regarding the study as a whole: Among the nonresponders, some also had low normalized T-cell clonal expansion. The specificity for antigen of the expanded peripheral T cells was not determined.

This receptor was identified in an adult with an advanced solid tumor such as melanoma, head and neck, liver or kidney cancer. This rearrangement joins TRBV4-3 to TRBJ2-7; 7 bases map to TRBD1. Sequences were derived from CD4+ or CD8+ T cells sorted from blood, sampled in a trial of the OX40 agonist ivuxolimab. For the CDR3, the DNA is TGCGCCAGCAGCCAGGGGACAGAGAAATACGAGCAGTACTTC. It codes for CASSQGTEKYEQYF.